The clone carrying this T cell receptor beta chain was seen more than once but under ten times. What it recognizes is unknown. CDR3 length: 17 residues. Looked up from germline, CDR1 is SGDLS and CDR2 is YYNGEE. V lost 0 bases and J lost 0, with 12 bases in between. The sample belongs to a study of T cells after yellow fever vaccination. Study at large: For low cell numbers, libraries were made with SMART-Seq v4 Ultra Low Input.

Generation of TCR cDNA used 5'RACE template switching (which added a universal primer site and UMIs). Each CDR3 protein is one row after TCRdb ran MiXCR on the 5' RACE reads. The sample comprises some 350,000 distinct CDR3 sequences, under 5% of which are singletons, and 20% to 30% rests with the top ten. Study observations and caveats: In post-booster samples, most primary-vaccination clones reappeared (around 95% CD4, roughly 89% CD8). Contaminants from the bulk population, in the form of abundant clonotypes, could be found in FACS-sorted repertoires.

This sequence originates from a man aged 18 to 30 who received the YFV17D yellow fever vaccine. Material: PBMCs, obtained 5 days after the yellow fever booster vaccination. The chain recombines TRBV9 with TRBJ1-4; D ambiguous. The CDR3 reads CASSVDPEISTNEKLFF. In DNA form, the CDR3 reads TGTGCCAGCAGCGTAGACCCAGAAATATCAACTAATGAAAAACTGTTTTTT.